The 19 T cell receptor beta chains in this list originate from one sample, sequenced in a study of blood T cell repertoires in COVID-19. Generated by immunoSEQ multiplex PCR, the TCRdb table keeps only in-frame clones and is missing some. The sample has around 330,000 clones, 70% to 90% seen once. Sequenced sample: peripheral blood. The receptors derive from a woman aged 50 to 60 with active or convalescent COVID-19.

The chain has TRBV5-1 and TRBJ2-3; 7 positions agree with TRBD2. V gave up 1 base and J gave up 3 bases; unmatched junction bases: 5. CDR3 length equals 15 residues. Germline-derived CDR1 and CDR2 are SGHRS and YFSETQ. The CDR3 reads CASSLLGGETDTQYF. DNA of the CDR3: TGCGCCAGCAGCTTGCTTGGGGGGGAGACAGATACGCAGTATTTT.

The V gene is TRBV14, the J gene TRBJ1-2, with a possible D match to TRBD1 (5 bases). CDR1 is SGHDN and CDR2 is FVKESK in the germline V gene. V was cut by 4 bases and J by 4 bases, with 19 bases left in between. The CDR3 has 16 amino acids. Written as DNA, the CDR3 is TGTGCCAGCAGCCGGAGACACCCATTCGGGGGCTATGGCTACACCTTC. It is translated as CASSRRHPFGGYGYTF. Using reference TRBV14 and TRBJ1-2 for the parts outside the CDR3, the full variable domain is EAGVTQFPSHSVIEKGQTVTLRCDPISGHDNLYWYRRVMGKEIKFLLHFVKESKQDESGMPNNRFLAERTGGTYSTLKVQPAELEDSGVYFCASSRRHPFGGYGYTFGSGTRLTVV.

The V call is TRBV5-1, the J call TRBJ1-2, with D possibly being TRBD1 (6 bases). Germline lookup yields CDR1 SGHRS and CDR2 YFSETQ. This CDR3 contains 14 residues. V dropped 4 bases and J dropped 6 bases, with 16 bases sitting between them. In DNA, the CDR3 is TGCGCCAGCAGCATTGAGGCAGGGGTGGATGGCTACACCTTC. Its translation: CASSIEAGVDGYTF.

The V gene is TRBV7-2, the J gene TRBJ2-2; no firm D call. The CDR3 extends over 13 amino acids. CDR1 and CDR2 (germline): SGHTA, FQGNSA. V was trimmed by 2 bases and J by 5 bases, leaving 6 bases between them. CDR3 in amino acids: CASSLTQTGELFF. In nucleotides, the CDR3 is TGTGCCAGCAGCTTAACTCAAACCGGGGAGCTGTTTTTT.

The gene calls are TRBV7-2 and TRBJ2-3; 9 bases are shared with TRBD2. The germline V gene has CDR1 SGHTA and CDR2 FQGNSA. V lost 1 base to trimming and J lost 0 bases; unmatched junction nucleotides: 5. The length of the CDR3 is 17 residues. The CDR3 is CASSLGLAGISTDTQYF. In DNA, the CDR3 is TGTGCCAGCAGCTTAGGGCTAGCGGGGATTAGCACAGATACGCAGTATTTT.

The CDR3 DNA reads as TGTGCCTGGAGTGCTACAGGGGGGGCAGAGACCCAGTACTTC. It translates to CAWSATGGAETQYF. V usage is TRBV30 and J usage is TRBJ2-5; perhaps TRBD1 as D (8 bases). Looked up from germline, CDR1 is GTSNPN and CDR2 is SVGIG (reference sequence). The V end lost 1 base, the J end lost 4 bases, and 13 bases lay between the germline ends. This CDR3 is 14 amino acids long.

The CDR3 nucleotides read TGCGCCAGCAGCCCAGATGCGGGAGAGGGGACCCAGTACTTC. This translates into CASSPDAGEGTQYF. This chain links TRBV5-1 with TRBJ2-5; 7 nucleotides align to TRBD2. With 4 bases clipped from V and 7 bases from J, the junction kept 10 bases outside the gene matches. The CDR3 length is 14 residues. CDR1 SGHRS and CDR2 YFSETQ come from the germline V gene.

As regards this clone: The same CDR3 is also encoded by other DNA sequences in this sample. The chain carries TRBV4-3 and TRBJ1-2, with D maybe TRBD1 (6 bases). CDR1 and CDR2 (germline): LGHNA, YSLEER. V was pared by 0 bases and J by 5 bases, with 7 bases between. The CDR3 is 13 amino acids. CDR3: CASSQDRGYGYTF. The CDR3 DNA reads TGCGCCAGCAGCCAAGACAGGGGATATGGCTACACCTTC.

For the CDR3, the DNA is TGTGCCAGCAGTGAGGGCATCTCACCCCTCCACTTT. It translates to CASSEGISPLHF. The chain combines TRBV25-1 with TRBJ1-6; D unresolved. Trimming pared 3 bases from V and 10 bases from J, leaving 7 bases between. The CDR3 covers 12 residues. The germline V gene has CDR1 MGHDK and CDR2 SYGVNS.

The chain couples TRBV3-1 (or the pseudogene TRBV3-2) to TRBJ2-5, with TRBD2 as a possible D gene (7 bases). The germline CDR1 and CDR2 sequences are LGHDT and YNNKEL (reference sequence). The CDR3 totals 14 residues. Trimming took 4 bases from V and 1 from J, leaving 10 bases between them. In nucleotides, the CDR3 is TGTGCCAGCAGCCGGGGGGGCGGCCAAGAGACCCAGTACTTC. This gives the protein CASSRGGGQETQYF.

This chain uses TRBV30 with TRBJ1-5; possible D gene TRBD1, 5 bases. The CDR3 has 14 amino acids. Per germline, CDR1 GTSNPN and CDR2 SVGIG (reference sequence). The V end lost 2 bases, the J end lost 8 bases, and 16 bases lay between the germline ends. Here the CDR3 DNA reads TGTGCCTGGAGTCCCTGGGCAGGGTCGAAGCCCCAGCATTTT. It is translated as CAWSPWAGSKPQHF.

The rearrangement joins TRBV3-1 (or the pseudogene TRBV3-2) to TRBJ1-1; D not certain. V was pared by 4 bases and J by 2 bases, with 2 bases between. Germline V gene data show CDR1 as LGHDT and CDR2 as YNNKEL (reference sequence). The CDR3 spans 11 residues. The CDR3 DNA is TGTGCCAGCAGCCTAAACACTGAAGCTTTCTTT. Its translation: CASSLNTEAFF.

Of note for this clone: This CDR3 is also generated by other DNA sequences in the sample. The chain recombines TRBV15 with TRBJ2-7; D is possibly TRBD1 (6 bases). Germline assignment: CDR1 LNHNV and CDR2 YYDKDF (reference sequence). The CDR3 is made up of 14 amino acids. Trimming pared 0 bases from V and 2 bases from J, leaving 8 bases between. This chain's CDR3 is CATSRDRGPYEQYF. In DNA, the CDR3 is TGTGCCACCAGCAGAGACAGGGGTCCCTACGAGCAGTACTTC.

The V call is TRBV7-3, the J call TRBJ1-1; the D gene is possibly TRBD1 (5 bases). The CDR3 totals 14 residues. Germline loops: CDR1 SGHTA, CDR2 FQGTGA. Trimming left V 1 base short and J 6 bases short, with 12 bases between. The chain's CDR3 is CASSLMGRASEAFF. Here the CDR3 DNA reads TGTGCCAGCAGCTTAATGGGCAGGGCATCTGAAGCTTTCTTT.

The chain is built from TRBV28 and TRBJ2-6, with D possibly TRBD2 on 7 matching bases. Trimming took 8 bases from V and 0 from J, leaving 20 bases between them. The CDR3 sequence is 18 residues long. The germline CDR1 and CDR2 sequences are MDHEN and SYDVKM. The CDR3 sequence is CASQGGGTPLSGANVLTF. The CDR3, as DNA: TGTGCCAGCCAAGGGGGGGGGACACCTCTCTCTGGGGCCAACGTCCTGACTTTC. Full variable domain (rest looked up from reference TRBV28 and TRBJ2-6): DVKVTQSSRYLVKRTGEKVFLECVQDMDHENMFWYRQDPGLGLRLIYFSYDVKMKEKGDIPEGYSVSREKKERFSLILESASTNQTSMYLCASQGGGTPLSGANVLTFGAGSRLTVL.

This clone was recorded a few times. The V and J genes are TRBV21-1 and TRBJ1-1. TRBV21-1 is marked as a pseudogene. The CDR3 runs to 15 residues. CDR3 coding DNA: TGTGCCAGCAGGGGGGGGCCCCAGATGAACACTGAAGCTTTCTTT. It yields the protein CASRGGPQMNTEAFF.

The chain recombines TRBV7-9 with TRBJ2-7; 8 bases are shared with TRBD1. Germline CDR1 reads SEHNR; CDR2 reads FQNEAQ (reference sequence). The junction had 6 bases not matched to a gene; V was cut back by 1 base and J by 7 bases. The CDR3 is 14 residues long. Written as DNA, the CDR3 is TGTGCCAGCAGCTTAGTCCTAGGACAGGGTGAGCAGTACTTC. Encoded protein: CASSLVLGQGEQYF.

The rearrangement uses TRBV27 and TRBJ1-1, with D perhaps matching TRBD1 (6 bases). V lost 6 bases, J lost 4 bases, and 24 bases lay in between. The CDR3 sequence is 17 residues long. The germline V gene encodes CDR1 MNHEY and CDR2 SMNVEV (reference sequence). CDR3 sequence reads: CASRPDPYFDRFTEAFF. DNA of the CDR3: TGTGCCAGCAGACCTGACCCTTACTTCGACAGGTTCACTGAAGCTTTCTTT.

The V gene is TRBV27, the J gene TRBJ2-1, with TRBD2 identical over 10 bases. Germline V gene lookup returns CDR1 MNHEY and CDR2 SMNVEV (reference sequence). J lost 4 bases, V lost 6 bases, and 9 bases had no gene match. This CDR3 region has 16 residues. The DNA for the CDR3 is TGTGCCAGCAGCCCTGGGGTAGCGGGGGGTTACAATGAGCAGTTCTTC. As protein: CASSPGVAGGYNEQFF.